This record looks at one T cell receptor (beta chain) sequence and its context. Its target is not known. The data derive from a study of blood T cells in healthy people across ages. Study conclusions and caveats: Aged donors had fewer naive CD4+ cells and lower diversity than long-lived donors.

A sample-barcoded 5' primer and a J-beta primer mix were used in a second PCR of roughly 7 to 11 cycles. TCRdb itself ran the 5' RACE reads through MiXCR, one entry per CDR3 protein. The sample yields some 1,500,000 distinct CDR3 sequences, approximately 42% seen once. The sequencing sample was made of blood. The clonotype was recovered from a young woman in good health.

The CDR3 is CASSQEIGVNEQFF. The CDR3 DNA reads as TGTGCCAGCAGCCAAGAGATAGGCGTCAATGAGCAGTTCTTC. The chain employs TRBV4-2 and TRBJ2-1, with no clear D. The V and J ends lost 0 bases and 6 bases respectively, with 9 bases between them. The length of the CDR3 is 14 residues. Germline-derived CDR1 and CDR2 are LGHNA and YNFKEQ.